These T cell receptor beta chains were read from a single sample in a study of T-cell memory formation after mild COVID-19. TCRdb processed the 5' RACE reads anew with MiXCR; each CDR3 protein has one entry. Among 450,000 to 650,000 distinct CDR3 sequences, around 17% were seen once, and the ten largest hold more than 10%. Source material: PBMCs or a T cell subset sorted from them (not recorded which). Source of these receptors: an adult woman who had mild COVID-19 (a few samples of this study predate the infection). Cell type and time point are not known. Both conserved end residues are part of each CDR3. D genes are given only for firm matches. Only part of the rows carry a size: once, few, many, or a class if the clone is expanded.

CDR3aa: CASTLLHEAEQYF; CDR3nt: TGTGCCAGCACCCTCCTGCATGAGGCCGAGCAGTACTTC; v_gene: TRBV6-2/TRBV6-3; d_gene: NA; abundance: NA; j_gene: TRBJ2-7
CDR3aa: CASSQDGRSYNSPLHF; CDR3nt: TGTGCCAGCAGCCAAGATGGACGCTCCTATAATTCACCCCTCCACTTT; v_gene: TRBV4-2; d_gene: NA; abundance: few; j_gene: TRBJ1-6
CDR3aa: CASSQVGLAGNEQFF; CDR3nt: TGCGCCAGCAGCCAAGTTGGACTAGCGGGCAATGAGCAGTTCTTC; v_gene: TRBV4-3; d_gene: TRBD2; abundance: NA; j_gene: TRBJ2-1
CDR3aa: CASSPRTGVAYEQYF; CDR3nt: TGTGCCAGCAGCCCTCGGACGGGAGTTGCCTACGAGCAGTACTTC; v_gene: TRBV3-1; d_gene: NA; abundance: NA; j_gene: TRBJ2-7
CDR3aa: CASSVAWTANSGANVLTF; CDR3nt: TGTGCCAGCAGCGTAGCTTGGACAGCAAACTCTGGGGCCAACGTCCTGACTTTC; v_gene: TRBV9; d_gene: NA; abundance: NA; j_gene: TRBJ2-6
CDR3aa: CASSWDMTYEQYF; CDR3nt: TGCGCCAGCAGTTGGGACATGACCTACGAGCAGTACTTC; v_gene: TRBV5-1; d_gene: NA; abundance: NA; j_gene: TRBJ2-7
CDR3aa: CASSPSGLNSPLHF; CDR3nt: TGTGCCAGCAGCCCGAGCGGACTGAATTCACCCCTCCACTTT; v_gene: TRBV13; d_gene: NA; abundance: NA; j_gene: TRBJ1-6
CDR3aa: CASSEVGELFF; CDR3nt: TGTGCCAGCAGTGAAGTTGGGGAGCTGTTTTTT; v_gene: TRBV9; d_gene: NA; abundance: many; j_gene: TRBJ2-2
CDR3aa: CASRRGTSEWRDEQFF; CDR3nt: TGTGCCAGTAGACGTGGGACTAGCGAGTGGCGGGATGAGCAGTTCTTC; v_gene: TRBV19; d_gene: TRBD2; abundance: NA; j_gene: TRBJ2-1
CDR3aa: CASSLGRATTETQYF; CDR3nt: TGTGCCAGCAGCTTAGGAAGGGCTACCACAGAGACCCAGTACTTC; v_gene: TRBV7-2; d_gene: NA; abundance: few; j_gene: TRBJ2-5
CDR3aa: CAWSVRGSEAFF; CDR3nt: TGTGCCTGGAGTGTACGGGGCAGTGAAGCTTTCTTT; v_gene: TRBV30; d_gene: NA; abundance: NA; j_gene: TRBJ1-1
CDR3aa: CATSGPLGGEKTQYF; CDR3nt: TGTGCCACCAGTGGCCCCCTCGGGGGCGAAAAGACCCAGTACTTC; v_gene: TRBV24-1; d_gene: NA; abundance: NA; j_gene: TRBJ2-5
CDR3aa: CATSDPIHTDTQYF; CDR3nt: TGTGCCACCAGTGATCCAATTCACACAGATACGCAGTATTTT; v_gene: TRBV24-1; d_gene: NA; abundance: NA; j_gene: TRBJ2-3
CDR3aa: CASSQEVPSASGVTDTQYF; CDR3nt: TGCGCCAGCAGCCAAGAAGTCCCCTCCGCTAGCGGGGTCACAGATACGCAGTATTTT; v_gene: TRBV4-1; d_gene: TRBD2; abundance: NA; j_gene: TRBJ2-3
CDR3aa: CASSRLAGLGTDTQYF; CDR3nt: TGTGCCAGCAGCCGATTAGCCGGATTAGGCACAGATACGCAGTATTTT; v_gene: TRBV5-4; d_gene: NA; abundance: NA; j_gene: TRBJ2-3
CDR3aa: CASSYPHEAWRNTGELFF; CDR3nt: TGTGCCAGCAGTTACCCCCATGAAGCATGGAGGAACACCGGGGAGCTGTTTTTT; v_gene: TRBV6-6; d_gene: NA; abundance: NA; j_gene: TRBJ2-2
CDR3aa: CASSPTGLPSGANVLTF; CDR3nt: TGCGCCAGCAGCCCCACAGGGTTGCCCTCTGGGGCCAACGTCCTGACTTTC; v_gene: TRBV4-3; d_gene: NA; abundance: few; j_gene: TRBJ2-6
CDR3aa: CASSSEPGTGHQPQHF; CDR3nt: TGTGCCAGCAGTTCGGAGCCCGGGACAGGACATCAGCCCCAGCATTTT; v_gene: TRBV5-5; d_gene: TRBD1; abundance: NA; j_gene: TRBJ1-5
CDR3aa: CASTQLAGGPEETQYF; CDR3nt: TGTGCCAGCACCCAATTAGCGGGGGGGCCGGAAGAGACCCAGTACTTC; v_gene: TRBV7-2; d_gene: TRBD2; abundance: few; j_gene: TRBJ2-5
CDR3aa: CASSATGLKGSNQPQHF; CDR3nt: TGTGCCAGCTCAGCCACAGGGTTGAAAGGGAGCAATCAGCCCCAGCATTTT; v_gene: TRBV18; d_gene: NA; abundance: few; j_gene: TRBJ1-5
CDR3aa: CATSTEAFF; CDR3nt: TGTGCCACCTCTACTGAAGCTTTCTTT; v_gene: TRBV24-1; d_gene: NA; abundance: NA; j_gene: TRBJ1-1
CDR3aa: CASSLLGGEAFF; CDR3nt: TGTGCCAGCAGTCTCCTTGGAGGGGAAGCTTTCTTT; v_gene: TRBV6-2/TRBV6-3; d_gene: NA; abundance: few; j_gene: TRBJ1-1
CDR3aa: CASRALTGETYEQYF; CDR3nt: TGTGCCAGCAGGGCCCTGACAGGGGAGACCTACGAGCAGTACTTC; v_gene: TRBV6-1; d_gene: TRBD1; abundance: NA; j_gene: TRBJ2-7
CDR3aa: CASSYSLSGRDRETQYF; CDR3nt: TGTGCCAGCAGTTATAGTCTTAGCGGCAGGGATCGGGAGACCCAGTACTTC; v_gene: TRBV6-2/TRBV6-3; d_gene: NA; abundance: few; j_gene: TRBJ2-5
CDR3aa: CASSIHPGGYEQYF; CDR3nt: TGTGCCAGTAGTATTCACCCCGGGGGCTACGAGCAGTACTTC; v_gene: TRBV19; d_gene: NA; abundance: few; j_gene: TRBJ2-7